Following are 7 T cell receptor beta chains from one sample sequenced in a study of shared clonotypes between healthy human individuals. Clones were sequenced by immunoSEQ multiplex PCR, and TCRdb holds only the in-frame ones, with some missing. The table shows about 1.5 million clones, with roughly 96% occurring only once. The specimen was naive CD4+ T cells sorted from blood. Subset: CD45RA+ positively selected. Receptor source: a man aged 25 to 45 in good health.

The gene calls are TRBV5-1 and TRBJ2-3, with 14 positions matching TRBD2. CDR3 length: 19 amino acids. J gave up 2 bases and V 3 bases, and 11 bases lay outside the gene matches. The germline CDR1 and CDR2 sequences are SGHRS and YFSETQ. CDR3 sequence: CASSSGLAGGTGATDTQYF. In DNA, the CDR3 is TGCGCCAGCAGCTCAGGACTAGCGGGAGGTACGGGGGCCACAGATACGCAGTATTTT. Filled out from reference TRBV5-1 and TRBJ2-3, the complete variable domain reads KAGVTQTPRYLIKTRGQQVTLSCSPISGHRSVSWYQQTPGQGLQFLFEYFSETQRNKGNFPGRFSGRQFSNSRSEMNVSTLELGDSALYLCASSSGLAGGTGATDTQYFGPGTRLTVL.

This clone was recorded only once. CDR3 sequence (DNA): TGTGCCAGCTTGGGGAGCTCCTACGAGCAGTACTTC. As protein: CASLGSSYEQYF. The chain links TRBV28 to TRBJ2-7, with D possibly matching TRBD2 (5 bases). The CDR3 is 12 amino acids. Germline CDR1 reads MDHEN; CDR2 reads SYDVKM. The V and J ends lost 8 bases and 0 bases respectively, with 8 bases between them.

This sequence joins TRBV28 and TRBJ2-1; 7 nucleotides align to TRBD2. Unmatched junction bases numbered 4, after V lost 5 bases and J lost 0 bases. Germline CDR1 is MDHEN and CDR2 is SYDVKM. The CDR3 consists of 15 residues. The CDR3 DNA follows: TGTGCCAGCAGTATGGGAGGGAGCTCCTACAATGAGCAGTTCTTC. Translating it yields CASSMGGSSYNEQFF.

The chain is built from TRBV7-2 and TRBJ2-3, with D maybe TRBD1 (5 bases). Trimming shortened V by 3 bases and J by 2 bases, and 15 bases separated the two germline ends. The germline CDR1 and CDR2 sequences are SGHTA and FQGNSA. The CDR3 length is 16 residues. CDR3 in amino acids: CASSFTLGAYTDTQYF. As DNA, the CDR3 is TGTGCCAGCAGCTTCACCTTAGGGGCCTACACAGATACGCAGTATTTT. The full variable domain, with the rest looked up from reference TRBV7-2 and TRBJ2-3, is GAGVSQSPSNKVTEKGKDVELRCDPISGHTALYWYRQSLGQGLEFLIYFQGNSAPDKSGLPSDRFSAERTGGSVSTLTIQRTQQEDSAVYLCASSFTLGAYTDTQYFGPGTRLTVL.

The J gene is TRBJ1-1, the V gene TRBV7-9; possibly TRBD1 for D (5 bases). This CDR3 contains 13 residues. The V gene's germline CDR1 is SEHNR and CDR2 FQNEAQ (reference sequence). Trimming removed 4 bases at V and 11 bases at J, with 17 bases between. CDR3: CASSWRGAVDAFF. For the CDR3, the DNA is TGTGCCAGCAGCTGGAGAGGGGCAGTGGACGCTTTCTTT.

J is TRBJ1-4 and V is TRBV27; D uncertain. Trimming left V 2 bases short and J 3 bases short, with 10 bases between. This CDR3 comprises 15 residues. CDR1 is MNHEY, CDR2 SMNVEV, per germline (reference sequence). CDR3 nucleotide sequence: TGTGCCAGCAGTTTAGATGGGGTCCCTAATGAAAAACTGTTTTTT. Its translation: CASSLDGVPNEKLFF.

This rearrangement joins TRBV14 to TRBJ2-1; 8 positions match TRBD1. The CDR3 is made up of 14 amino acids. Trimming took 3 bases from V and 9 from J; bases not matched to a gene: 7. Per the germline V gene, CDR1 is SGHDN and CDR2 is FVKESK. DNA of the CDR3: TGTGCCAGCAGCCACCTGACAGGGGTGGGTGAGCAGTTCTTC. Amino acid sequence: CASSHLTGVGEQFF.